This is a list of T cell receptor beta chains from one sample in a study of CD8+ T cells in alopecia areata. Repertoires were generated with immunoSEQ multiplex PCR, while TCRdb's copy carries only in-frame clones and drops some. The repertoire has about 140,000 clones, 82% of them found once; the top ten carry approximately 25%. The sample was CD8+ T cells sorted from blood, taken at week 4, from a patient treated with tofacitinib. Receptor source: a human donor with alopecia areata. CDR3s include the opening cysteine and the closing phenylalanine or tryptophan. Fields, in order: CDR3 protein, CDR3 DNA, J gene, V gene, clone size, D gene. D genes are given only for firm matches. Clone size is given for some rows only: seen once, a few or many times, or a class if the clone is expanded.

CASSQDEWPFEQYF | TGTGCCAGCAGCCAAGATGAATGGCCGTTCGAGCAGTACTTC | TRBJ2-7 | TRBV4-2 | few | -
CASSQVRGNEQYF | TGCGCCAGCAGCCAAGTACGGGGTAACGAGCAGTACTTC | TRBJ2-7 | TRBV4-1 | - | -
CASSWAGHHLIPAKNIQYF | TGTGCCAGCAGCTGGGCAGGACACCACCTAATTCCAGCCAAAAACATTCAGTACTTC | TRBJ2-4 | TRBV7-9 | once | -
CAISDWGGLLYEQYF | TGTGCCATCAGTGATTGGGGGGGGCTGCTCTACGAGCAGTACTTC | TRBJ2-7 | TRBV10-3 | - | -
CATREGWGYGYTF | TGTGCCACCAGGGAGGGATGGGGATATGGCTACACCTTC | TRBJ1-2 | TRBV15 | - | -
CASSLSSNQPQHF | TGTGCCAGCAGTTTGAGTAGCAATCAGCCCCAGCATTTT | TRBJ1-5 | TRBV27 | - | -
CASHQVNTEAFF | TGTGCCAGCCACCAGGTAAACACTGAAGCTTTCTTT | TRBJ1-1 | TRBV7-8 | - | -
CASSLAPHEQYF | TGTGCCAGCAGCTTAGCCCCCCACGAGCAGTACTTC | TRBJ2-7 | TRBV7-2 | - | -
CASSTNTGELFF | TGTGCCAGCAGCACGAACACCGGGGAGCTGTTTTTT | TRBJ2-2 | TRBV7-2 | - | -
CASSPLGQDGTEAFF | TGTGCCAGCAGTCCGCTAGGACAGGATGGCACTGAAGCTTTCTTT | TRBJ1-1 | TRBV27 | - | TRBD1
CASSERGTF | TGTGCCAGCAGTGAGCGGGGAACCTTC | TRBJ1-2 | TRBV6-1 | - | -
CSVVEGEETQYF | TGCAGCGTTGTCGAGGGGGAAGAGACCCAGTACTTC | TRBJ2-5 | TRBV29-1 | - | -
CAIRPVLGTGAGANVLTF | TGTGCCATCAGGCCCGTCCTTGGAACAGGTGCTGGGGCCAACGTCCTGACTTTC | TRBJ2-6 | TRBV10-3 | - | -
CASSQDFLGTDTQYF | TGCGCCAGCAGCCAAGATTTTCTGGGCACAGATACGCAGTATTTT | TRBJ2-3 | TRBV4-3 | - | -
CASSPGYEQYF | TGTGCCAGCAGCCCGGGATACGAGCAGTACTTC | TRBJ2-7 | TRBV7-9 | once | -
CASSFFGVIDQPQHF | TGTGCCAGCAGCTTTTTCGGGGTCATAGATCAGCCCCAGCATTTT | TRBJ1-5 | TRBV7-8 | - | -
CASTDDRGWDGYTF | TGTGCCAGCACCGACGACAGGGGGTGGGATGGCTACACCTTC | TRBJ1-2 | TRBV11-2 | few | TRBD1
CASSPTSGTYNEQFF | TGTGCCAGCAGTCCAACTAGCGGGACTTACAATGAGCAGTTCTTC | TRBJ2-1 | TRBV6-5 | - | TRBD2
CASSYSYTGELFF | TGTGCCAGCAGTTACTCCTATACCGGGGAGCTGTTTTTT | TRBJ2-2 | TRBV6-6 | - | -
CASSQRTVGNYGYTF | TGTGCCAGCAGTCAGAGGACTGTCGGTAACTATGGCTACACCTTC | TRBJ1-2 | TRBV7-8 | - | -
CASSQDPWGARSTDTQYF | TGCGCCAGCAGCCAAGATCCTTGGGGGGCCCGGAGCACAGATACGCAGTATTTT | TRBJ2-3 | TRBV4-3 | once | -
CASSLDGGSYEQYF | TGCGCCAGCAGCTTGGATGGGGGCTCCTACGAGCAGTACTTC | TRBJ2-7 | TRBV5-1 | - | -
CASSSLGTSGYTF | TGCGCCAGCAGCTCATTAGGGACGAGCGGCTACACCTTC | TRBJ1-2 | TRBV4-1 | - | -
CASSTAGELFF | TGTGCCAGCAGCACCGCCGGGGAGCTGTTTTTT | TRBJ2-2 | TRBV13 | - | -
CASSDRLSEQYF | TGTGCGTCATCGGACAGGTTAAGCGAGCAGTACTTC | TRBJ2-7 | TRBV30 | - | TRBD1
CASSLEGGYQHF | TGCGCCAGCAGTCTGGAAGGGGGGTACCAGCATTTT | TRBJ1-5 | TRBV10-2 | once | -
CASSHRTGDSYNEQFF | TGCGCCAGCAGCCACAGGACAGGGGACTCCTACAATGAGCAGTTCTTC | TRBJ2-1 | TRBV4-1 | once | TRBD1
CASSFGGATYEQYF | TGTGCCAGCAGCTTCGGGGGAGCGACCTACGAGCAGTACTTC | TRBJ2-7 | TRBV5-6 | - | -
CASSLEAGGPRDTQYF | TGTGCCAGCAGCTTAGAGGCGGGGGGACCCCGGGATACGCAGTATTTT | TRBJ2-3 | TRBV7-8 | - | TRBD2
CASSSWGRQGGYNEQFF | TGCGCCAGCAGCTCTTGGGGCCGACAGGGAGGCTACAATGAGCAGTTCTTC | TRBJ2-1 | TRBV5-1 | once | -
CASSVFSGLPPDTQYF | TGTGCCAGCAGCGTCTTTAGCGGGTTACCGCCGGATACGCAGTATTTT | TRBJ2-3 | TRBV9 | many | TRBD2
CASSQDVGRLYNEQFF | TGTGCCAGCAGCCAAGATGTGGGACGACTATACAATGAGCAGTTCTTC | TRBJ2-1 | TRBV14 | once | -
CAISESVSLTYEQYF | TGTGCCATCAGTGAGTCGGTGAGTCTCACCTACGAGCAGTACTTC | TRBJ2-7 | TRBV10-3 | - | -
CASSPTWSTYEQYF | TGTGCCAGCAGCCCTACGTGGTCCACCTACGAGCAGTACTTC | TRBJ2-7 | TRBV7-2 | - | -
CAISPGTGFDEQFF | TGTGCCATCAGCCCCGGGACAGGGTTTGATGAGCAGTTCTTC | TRBJ2-1 | TRBV10-2 | - | TRBD1
CASGLAIAGAGFNEQFF | TGTGCTAGTGGTTTGGCAATAGCGGGGGCGGGTTTCAATGAGCAGTTCTTC | TRBJ2-1 | TRBV12-5 | once | TRBD2
CASSRSSLNYGYTF | TGTGCCAGCAGCAGGAGCAGCTTAAACTATGGCTACACCTTC | TRBJ1-2 | TRBV25-1 | - | -
CASSQWTDYEQYF | TGTGCCAGCAGCCAATGGACGGACTACGAGCAGTACTTC | TRBJ2-7 | TRBV4-2 | - | -
CASSSGQTGNQPQHF | TGTGCCAGCAGCTCAGGACAGACGGGCAATCAGCCCCAGCATTTT | TRBJ1-5 | TRBV2 | once | -
CASSLGAGQQETQYF | TGTGCCAGCAGCTTAGGTGCGGGGCAACAAGAGACCCAGTACTTC | TRBJ2-5 | TRBV7-2 | - | -
CASSPSLGGAPYEQYF | TGTGCCAGCAGCCCCAGTTTGGGGGGAGCCCCCTACGAGCAGTACTTC | TRBJ2-7 | TRBV7-9 | once | -
CSVEGPGNYGYTF | TGCAGCGTTGAGGGTCCAGGCAACTATGGCTACACCTTC | TRBJ1-2 | TRBV29-1 | - | -
CASSQEAGGDGYGYTF | TGTGCCAGCAGCCAAGAGGCAGGGGGCGACGGCTATGGCTACACCTTC | TRBJ1-2 | TRBV4-2 | - | TRBD1
CASSPREGANYGYTF | TGCGCCAGCAGCCCCCGGGAGGGAGCTAACTATGGCTACACCTTC | TRBJ1-2 | TRBV4-1 | - | -
CASSWDSAYEQYF | TGTGCCAGCAGCTGGGACTCAGCCTACGAGCAGTACTTC | TRBJ2-7 | TRBV5-4 | - | -
CASQARERGETQYF | TGTGCCAGCCAGGCCCGGGAGAGGGGAGAGACCCAGTACTTC | TRBJ2-5 | TRBV25-1 | once | -
CASSRTGFTEAFF | TGTGCCAGCAGCCGGACAGGTTTCACTGAAGCTTTCTTT | TRBJ1-1 | TRBV6-5 | - | TRBD1
CASSLETNEQFF | TGTGCCAGCAGCTTAGAGACCAATGAGCAGTTCTTC | TRBJ2-1 | TRBV13 | - | -
CASSPNSSGNTIYF | TGTGCCAGCAGCCCCAACAGCTCTGGAAACACCATATATTTT | TRBJ1-3 | TRBV7-9 | - | -
CASSLSADLSGHGELFF | TGTGCCAGCAGCTTAAGTGCCGACCTCTCCGGGCACGGGGAGCTGTTTTTT | TRBJ2-2 | TRBV7-4 | - | -
CASSYGWEYNEQFF | TGTGCCAGCAGTTATGGTTGGGAGTACAATGAGCAGTTCTTC | TRBJ2-1 | TRBV6-6 | - | -
CASSPADTDTQYF | TGCGCCAGCAGCCCCGCGGACACAGATACGCAGTATTTT | TRBJ2-3 | TRBV5-1 | - | -
CSVAHQGRETGYTF | TGCAGCGTTGCCCACCAGGGGAGGGAGACTGGCTACACCTTC | TRBJ1-2 | TRBV29-1 | - | -
CATSGANLLHEQYF | TGTGCGACTAGCGGGGCCAACCTCCTCCACGAGCAGTACTTC | TRBJ2-7 | TRBV6-5 | - | TRBD2
CASSVGGRGSTDTQYF | TGTGCCAGCAGCGTAGGTGGGCGGGGGAGCACAGATACGCAGTATTTT | TRBJ2-3 | TRBV9 | - | TRBD2
CASRNRAAGYTF | TGTGCCAGCAGAAATCGCGCAGCTGGCTACACCTTC | TRBJ1-2 | TRBV27 | - | -
CASSSETSGKETQYF | TGTGCCAGCTCATCGGAGACTAGCGGGAAAGAGACCCAGTACTTC | TRBJ2-5 | TRBV18 | - | TRBD2
CASSYSAGRMNTEAFF | TGTGCCAGCAGTTACAGCGCCGGACGGATGAACACTGAAGCTTTCTTT | TRBJ1-1 | TRBV6-5 | - | -
CASSLVGVADTQYF | TGTGCCAGCAGCTTAGTAGGGGTTGCAGATACGCAGTATTTT | TRBJ2-3 | TRBV7-2 | - | -